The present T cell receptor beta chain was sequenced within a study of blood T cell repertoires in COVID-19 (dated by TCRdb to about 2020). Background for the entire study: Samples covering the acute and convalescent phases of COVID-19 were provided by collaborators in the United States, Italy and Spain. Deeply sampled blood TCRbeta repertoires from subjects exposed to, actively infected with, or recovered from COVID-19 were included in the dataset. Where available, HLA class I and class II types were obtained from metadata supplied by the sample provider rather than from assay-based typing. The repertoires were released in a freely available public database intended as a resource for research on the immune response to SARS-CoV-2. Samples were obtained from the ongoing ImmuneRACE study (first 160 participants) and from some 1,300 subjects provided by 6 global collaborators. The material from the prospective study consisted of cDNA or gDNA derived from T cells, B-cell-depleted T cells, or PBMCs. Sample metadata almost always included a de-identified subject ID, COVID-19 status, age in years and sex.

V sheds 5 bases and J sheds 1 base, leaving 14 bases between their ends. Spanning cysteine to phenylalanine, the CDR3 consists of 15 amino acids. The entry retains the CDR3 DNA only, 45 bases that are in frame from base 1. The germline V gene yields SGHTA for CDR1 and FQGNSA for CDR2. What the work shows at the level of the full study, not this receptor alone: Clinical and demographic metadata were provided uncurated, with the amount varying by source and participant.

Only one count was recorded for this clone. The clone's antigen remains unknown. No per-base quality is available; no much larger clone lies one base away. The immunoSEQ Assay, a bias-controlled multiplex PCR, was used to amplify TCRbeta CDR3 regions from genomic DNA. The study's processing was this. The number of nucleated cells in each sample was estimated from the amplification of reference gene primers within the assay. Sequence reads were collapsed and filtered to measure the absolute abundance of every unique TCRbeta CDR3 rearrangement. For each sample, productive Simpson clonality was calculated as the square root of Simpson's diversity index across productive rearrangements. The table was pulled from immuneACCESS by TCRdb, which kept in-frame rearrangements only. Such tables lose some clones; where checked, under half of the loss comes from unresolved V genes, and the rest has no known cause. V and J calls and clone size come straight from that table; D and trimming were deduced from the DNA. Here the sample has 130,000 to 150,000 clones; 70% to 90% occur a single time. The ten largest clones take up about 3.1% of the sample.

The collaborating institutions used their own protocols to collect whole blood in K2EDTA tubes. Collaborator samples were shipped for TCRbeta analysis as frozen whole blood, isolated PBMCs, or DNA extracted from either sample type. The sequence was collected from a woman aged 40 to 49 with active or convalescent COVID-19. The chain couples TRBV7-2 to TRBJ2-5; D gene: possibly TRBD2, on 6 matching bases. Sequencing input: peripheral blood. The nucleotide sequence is TGTGCCAGCAGCGTGGTTGCGGGGCGCCAAGAGACCCAGTACTTC. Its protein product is CASSVVAGRQETQYF.